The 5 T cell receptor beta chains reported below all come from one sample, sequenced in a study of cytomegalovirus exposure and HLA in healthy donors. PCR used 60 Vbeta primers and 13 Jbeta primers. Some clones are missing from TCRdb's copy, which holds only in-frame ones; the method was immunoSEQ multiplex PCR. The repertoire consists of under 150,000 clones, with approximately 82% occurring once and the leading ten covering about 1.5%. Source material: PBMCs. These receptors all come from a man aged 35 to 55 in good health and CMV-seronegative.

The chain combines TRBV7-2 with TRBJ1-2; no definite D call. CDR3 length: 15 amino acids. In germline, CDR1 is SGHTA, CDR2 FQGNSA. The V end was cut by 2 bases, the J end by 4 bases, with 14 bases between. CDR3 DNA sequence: TGTGCCAGCAGCTTATTCGTCGGGGAGAGCTATGGCTACACCTTC. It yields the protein CASSLFVGESYGYTF.

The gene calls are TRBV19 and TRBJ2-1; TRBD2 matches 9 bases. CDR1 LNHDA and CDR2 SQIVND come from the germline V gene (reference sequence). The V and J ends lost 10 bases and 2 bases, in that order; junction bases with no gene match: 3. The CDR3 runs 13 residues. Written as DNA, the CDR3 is TGTGCCACCCAGCGGGGGGCCTACAATGAGCAGTTCTTC. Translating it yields CATQRGAYNEQFF.

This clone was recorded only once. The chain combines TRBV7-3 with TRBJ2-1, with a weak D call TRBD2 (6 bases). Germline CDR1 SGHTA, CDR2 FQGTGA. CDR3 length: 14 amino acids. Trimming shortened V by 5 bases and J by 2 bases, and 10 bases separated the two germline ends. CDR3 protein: CASSPTGAYNEQFF. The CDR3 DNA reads TGTGCCAGCAGCCCTACGGGGGCCTACAATGAGCAGTTCTTC.

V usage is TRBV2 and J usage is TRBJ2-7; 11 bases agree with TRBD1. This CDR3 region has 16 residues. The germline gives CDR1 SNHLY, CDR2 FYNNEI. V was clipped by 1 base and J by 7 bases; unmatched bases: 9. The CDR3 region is CASSEGDRGSLGEQYF. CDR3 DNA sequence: TGTGCCAGCAGTGAAGGGGACAGGGGGTCTCTGGGGGAGCAGTACTTC. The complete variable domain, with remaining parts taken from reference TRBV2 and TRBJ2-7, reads EPEVTQTPSHQVTQMGQEVILRCVPISNHLYFYWYRQILGQKVEFLVSFYNNEISEKSEIFDDQFSVERPDGSNFTLKIRSTKLEDSAMYFCASSEGDRGSLGEQYFGPGTRLTVT.

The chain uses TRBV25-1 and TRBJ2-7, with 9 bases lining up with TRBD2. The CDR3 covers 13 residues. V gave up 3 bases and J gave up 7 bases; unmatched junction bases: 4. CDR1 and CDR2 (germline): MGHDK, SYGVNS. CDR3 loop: CASSDLAGWEQYF. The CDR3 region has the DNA TGTGCCAGCAGTGATCTAGCGGGATGGGAGCAGTACTTC.